This T cell receptor beta chain appears in the sequencing data of a study of T cells after posttransplantation cyclophosphamide. As to this clone: Its antigen is still unknown.

Study results and caveats: TRB overlap between skin or GI tissue T cells and blood was limited. Recipient CMV seropositivity and CMV reactivation strongly tracked TRB clonality. Later blood repertoires were often dominated by clones from the donor CD8+ memory compartment.

Clones were sequenced by immunoSEQ multiplex PCR, and TCRdb holds only the in-frame ones, with some missing. The sample shows about 15,000 clones, roughly 94% of them seen only once. CDR1 and CDR2 (germline): SQVTM, ANQGSEA. The CDR3 runs 12 residues. With 6 bases removed from V and 6 bases from J, the gap between germline ends came to 15 bases. Cells defined as naive were viable CD3+CD4+ or CD3+CD8+ and CCR7+CD45RA+CD45RO-CD95-CD27+CD28+. This related bone marrow graft donor gave peripheral blood on the day of marrow donation. The source material was naive CD4+ T cells sorted from blood. The receptor's source is a woman aged 45-60 years in good health and a related stem cell transplant donor. The V call is TRBV29-1, the J call TRBJ2-7, with D perhaps TRBD2 (6 bases). CDR3 loop: CSVTVSSAEQYF. For the CDR3, the DNA is TGCAGCGTGACCGTTTCTAGCGCCGAGCAGTACTTC.